One and the same sample provided the 20 T cell receptor beta chains below, sequenced in a study of T-cell reconstitution after alpha-beta-depleted transplantation in children. Molecular barcoding with unique molecular identifiers was used for the TCRbeta library. Via MiXCR, TCRdb re-called the PCR reads, giving one row per CDR3 protein. Of under 70,000 distinct CDR3 sequences listed, 11% were seen once; the top ten hold 13%. The source material was PBMCs, sampled before TCRalphabeta/CD19-depleted stem cell transplant. These receptors were obtained from a boy aged 5-17 years with acute myeloid leukemia, due to receive a stem cell transplant.

This clonotype has a count of ten or more. V usage is TRBV28 and J usage is TRBJ2-5, with D perhaps TRBD2 (6 bases). The germline CDR1 and CDR2 sequences are MDHEN and SYDVKM. V was trimmed by 5 bases and J by 7 bases, leaving 17 bases between them. This CDR3 has 14 amino acids. The CDR3, as DNA: TGTGCCAGCAGTACCCCCCCCGGGGGTGGGACCCAGTACTTC. Translation gives CASSTPPGGGTQYF. Drawing the rest from reference TRBV28 and TRBJ2-5, the complete variable domain is DVKVTQSSRYLVKRTGEKVFLECVQDMDHENMFWYRQDPGLGLRLIYFSYDVKMKEKGDIPEGYSVSREKKERFSLILESASTNQTSMYLCASSTPPGGGTQYFGPGTRLLVL.

This clonotype was seen repeatedly, ten times or more. CDR3 loop: CSVGGGGGQPQHF. The CDR3 bases are TGCAGCGTCGGCGGGGGAGGGGGTCAGCCCCAGCATTTT. The chain carries TRBV29-1 and TRBJ1-5, with D possibly matching TRBD1 (6 bases). The germline V and J ends were trimmed by 6 bases and 6 bases, with 15 bases remaining between them. The CDR3 is 13 amino acids. Looked up from germline, CDR1 is SQVTM and CDR2 is ANQGSEA.

This clonotype was seen at least ten times. This chain uses TRBV15 with TRBJ2-1; the D is unclear. This CDR3 comprises 14 residues. CDR1 and CDR2 (germline): LNHNV, YYDKDF (reference sequence). The ends were cut back, 5 bases at V and 0 bases at J, with 8 bases in the middle. The CDR3 sequence: CATSPGGSYNEQFF. CDR3 coding DNA: TGTGCCACCAGCCCCGGCGGCTCCTACAATGAGCAGTTCTTC.

This clonotype was found many times. Germline is not matched at one junction end, which may reflect a read error. The chain recombines TRBV15 with TRBJ2-6; the match to TRBD2 covers 7 bases. There are 18 residues in the CDR3. The germline V gene has CDR1 LNHNV and CDR2 YYDKDF (reference sequence). For the CDR3, the DNA is TGTGCCACCAGCAGAGGGGCGGGGGAAGGGTCTGGGGCCAACTTCCTGACTTTC. This gives the protein CATSRGAGEGSGANFLTF.

This clonotype was picked up many times. Here the CDR3 DNA reads TGTGCCAGCATTCCCCGCGCAACAGATACGCAGTATTTT. Encoded protein: CASIPRATDTQYF. The rearrangement links TRBV7-8 to TRBJ2-3, with D uncertain. The CDR3 is 13 amino acids. Trimming removed 7 bases at V and 3 bases at J, with 11 bases between. Per germline, CDR1 SGHVS and CDR2 FQNEAQ.

The chain is built from TRBV29-1 and TRBJ2-1; D is undetermined. Germline V CDR1 and CDR2: SQVTM, ANQGSEA. The CDR3 runs to 15 residues. The germline V and J ends were trimmed by 5 bases and 2 bases, with 16 bases remaining between them. The CDR3 DNA sequence: TGCAGCGTTCCCCGTGGGGTTGGGGCCTACAATGAGCAGTTCTTC. This sequence encodes CSVPRGVGAYNEQFF.

This clonotype was seen at least ten times. The rearrangement uses TRBV7-3 and TRBJ2-3; D is unclear. Germline CDR1 reads SGHTA; CDR2 reads FQGTGA. CDR3 length: 14 amino acids. V was clipped by 0 bases and J by 4 bases, with 8 bases between them. The CDR3 coding sequence is TGTGCCAGCAGCTTAACGGCCCCCCCAGATACGCAGTATTTT. It yields the protein CASSLTAPPDTQYF.

This clonotype has ten or more counts. CDR3 protein: CASSQVGQGRDYGYTF. CDR3 coding DNA: TGCGCCAGCAGCCAAGTCGGTCAGGGGCGGGACTATGGCTACACCTTC. The V and J genes are TRBV4-1 and TRBJ1-2, with D possibly being TRBD1 (6 bases). This CDR3 is 16 amino acids long. V was cut by 1 base and J by 3 bases, with 15 bases left in between. Germline V gene lookup returns CDR1 MGHRA and CDR2 YSYEKL.

Ten or more counts support this clonotype. The CDR3 nucleotides are TGTGCCAGCAGTCCGGACGGTCGCCGGAACACTGAAGCTTTCTTT. It specifies CASSPDGRRNTEAFF. The chain carries TRBV28 and TRBJ1-1; D not resolved. The length of the CDR3 is 15 residues. Germline lookup yields CDR1 MDHEN and CDR2 SYDVKM. V was shortened by 5 bases and J by 1 base, with 14 bases between the two germline ends.

This clonotype came up a few times. The chain uses TRBV7-2 and TRBJ2-2; D not certain. Germline V gene data show CDR1 as SGHTA and CDR2 as FQGNSA. V was shortened by 2 bases and J by 5 bases, with 9 bases between the two germline ends. This CDR3 has 14 residues. The CDR3 loop reads CASSLLPKTGELFF. CDR3 bases: TGTGCCAGCAGCTTACTTCCCAAGACCGGGGAGCTGTTTTTT.

This clonotype showed up many times. This chain uses TRBV7-3 with TRBJ2-1; TRBD2 matches 7 bases. Germline loops: CDR1 SGHTA, CDR2 FQGTGA. CDR3 length equals 16 residues. After removal of 2 bases from V and 4 bases from J, the junction contained 8 bases not matched to a gene. CDR3 sequence: CASSLPGLTLYNEQFF. For the CDR3, the DNA is TGTGCCAGCAGCTTACCGGGACTAACTCTTTACAATGAGCAGTTCTTC.

This clonotype has ten or more counts. This chain connects TRBV12-3 or TRBV12-4 to TRBJ2-7; 8 bases are a match to TRBD2. The V and J ends lost 4 bases and 0 bases, in that order; junction bases with no gene match: 11. CDR3 size: 17 residues. The CDR3 DNA is TGTGCCAGCAGTTCCGGGACTAGGAGGGTTGGCTCCTACGAGCAGTACTTC. Translation: CASSSGTRRVGSYEQYF.

This clonotype occurred a few times. The rearrangement uses TRBV12-3 or TRBV12-4 and TRBJ2-7; maybe TRBD2 (5 bases). The V end was cut by 5 bases, the J end by 4 bases, with 9 bases between. The CDR3 is 12 amino acids. CDR3 sequence (DNA): TGTGCCAGCAGTCCGAGGGTTTACGAGCAGTACTTC. It specifies CASSPRVYEQYF.

The chain carries TRBV12-3 or TRBV12-4 and TRBJ2-1, with 7 bases identical to TRBD2. The CDR3 has 18 residues. The CDR3 DNA reads TGTACCTTCAGTTTAGCCCTTTCCGGGGGGAGCTCCTACAATGAGCAGTTCTTC. This codes for CTFSLALSGGSSYNEQFF.

This clonotype was found many times. The rearrangement joins TRBV2 to TRBJ1-6; no firm D call. The CDR3 runs to 13 residues. Germline-derived CDR1 and CDR2 are SNHLY and FYNNEI. The V and J ends lost 7 bases and 9 bases respectively, with 13 bases between them. The CDR3 region is CASKRASGSPLHF. The DNA of the CDR3 is TGTGCCAGCAAAAGGGCTAGCGGTTCACCCCTCCACTTT.

This clonotype was recorded at least ten times. The chain uses TRBV5-5 and TRBJ2-2, with D perhaps being TRBD1 or TRBD2 (5 bases each). The CDR3 is made up of 16 amino acids. Germline-derived CDR1 and CDR2 are SGHKS and YYEKEE (reference sequence). The germline V and J ends were trimmed by 6 bases and 1 base, with 16 bases remaining between them. This CDR3 is CASILTGAGNTGELFF. In DNA, the CDR3 is TGTGCCAGCATCCTAACCGGGGCAGGGAACACCGGGGAGCTGTTTTTT.

This clonotype was seen many times. J is TRBJ2-3 and V is TRBV4-1; D is possibly TRBD1 (7 bases). Germline V gene lookup returns CDR1 MGHRA and CDR2 YSYEKL. The V end lost 0 bases, the J end lost 5 bases, and 15 bases lay between the germline ends. The CDR3 runs to 16 residues. CDR3 loop: CASSQDPGGAGDTQYF. The CDR3 DNA reads TGCGCCAGCAGCCAAGATCCAGGGGGAGCGGGAGATACGCAGTATTTT.

At least ten counts were recorded for this clonotype. J is TRBJ2-3 and V is TRBV29-1, with TRBD2 identical over 7 bases. The ends lost 7 bases at V and 1 base at J; junction bases unmatched: 2. Germline V gene lookup returns CDR1 SQVTM and CDR2 ANQGSEA. The CDR3 is 12 residues long. CDR3 sequence reads: CSGRGGTDTQYF. CDR3 DNA: TGCAGCGGCCGGGGGGGCACAGATACGCAGTATTTT.

In its sample, this clonotype was seen many times. The chain has TRBV20-1 and TRBJ1-2, with TRBD1 as a possible D gene (5 bases). Germline V gene lookup returns CDR1 DFQATT and CDR2 SNEGSKA (reference sequence). Trimming removed 5 bases from V and 4 bases from J, with 8 bases in between. The CDR3 loop spans 11 amino acids. DNA for the CDR3: TGCAGTGCTCTCGACAGCTATGGCTACACCTTC. It encodes CSALDSYGYTF.

This clonotype was seen repeatedly, ten times or more. The V and J genes are TRBV7-2 and TRBJ2-3; unclear D gene. Germline CDR1 SGHTA, CDR2 FQGNSA. The ends were cut back, 5 bases at V and 3 bases at J, with 15 bases in the middle. There are 15 residues in the CDR3. The DNA of the CDR3 is TGTGCCAGCAGCCCTCAGGTTGGAGAAACAGATACGCAGTATTTT. Translated, it gives CASSPQVGETDTQYF. Variable domain in full (rest from reference TRBV7-2 and TRBJ2-3): GAGVSQSPSNKVTEKGKDVELRCDPISGHTALYWYRQSLGQGLEFLIYFQGNSAPDKSGLPSDRFSAERTGGSVSTLTIQRTQQEDSAVYLCASSPQVGETDTQYFGPGTRLTVL.